These 7 T cell receptor beta chains originate from one sample sequenced in a study of cytomegalovirus exposure and HLA in healthy donors. Use of 60 Vbeta and 13 Jbeta primers characterized the PCR. Generated by immunoSEQ multiplex PCR, the TCRdb table keeps only in-frame clones and is missing some. The sample has 150,000 to 200,000 clones, 79% seen once. Sample: PBMCs. The source of these receptors is a woman aged 50 to 60 in good health and CMV-seronegative.

V gene TRBV28 combines with J gene TRBJ2-5; tentative D call: TRBD2 (5 bases). This CDR3 region has 16 residues. Trimming shortened V by 4 bases and J by 6 bases, and 21 bases separated the two germline ends. Per germline, CDR1 MDHEN and CDR2 SYDVKM. Here the CDR3 reads CASSSRDGHYGKTQYF. In nucleotides, the CDR3 is TGTGCCAGCAGTTCCCGCGACGGTCACTACGGGAAGACCCAGTACTTC.

The chain uses TRBV6-5 and TRBJ2-2; tentative D call: TRBD2 (6 bases). V was clipped by 5 bases and J by 9 bases, with 19 bases between them. In germline, CDR1 is MNHEY, CDR2 SVGAGI. This CDR3 region has 15 residues. The chain's CDR3 is CASSRGDLGGRELFF. Here the CDR3 DNA reads TGTGCCAGCAGTAGGGGCGACTTAGGCGGGAGGGAGCTGTTTTTT.

This chain joins TRBV6-5 and TRBJ1-3; 8 bases are shared with TRBD1. Germline CDR1 and CDR2: MNHEY and SVGAGI. The junction had 3 bases not matched to a gene; V was cut back by 2 bases and J by 3 bases. The CDR3 covers 15 residues. CDR3 bases: TGTGCCAGCAGTTACGGACAGGGCGGTGGAAACACCATATATTTT. Protein: CASSYGQGGGNTIYF.

This sequence joins TRBV4-2 and TRBJ2-7, with 8 positions matching TRBD1. V dropped 2 bases and J dropped 3; count of bases not matched to a gene: 6. Per germline, CDR1 LGHNA and CDR2 YNFKEQ. The CDR3 loop spans 15 amino acids. The CDR3 sequence is CASSQWTGSDYEQYF. The CDR3 DNA follows: TGTGCCAGCAGCCAATGGACAGGGAGCGACTACGAGCAGTACTTC.

The chain links TRBV28 to TRBJ2-5; D unclear. V lost 6 bases and J 4 bases, leaving 12 bases between the germline ends. Germline V CDR1 and CDR2: MDHEN, SYDVKM. CDR3 length equals 13 residues. The CDR3 region is CASSRPEIETQYF. CDR3 DNA: TGTGCCAGCAGCAGGCCTGAGATAGAGACCCAGTACTTC.

This clone was counted between two and nine times. The chain is built from TRBV9 and TRBJ1-1, with TRBD1 as a possible D gene (5 bases). CDR1 is SGDLS, CDR2 YYNGEE, per germline. CDR3 length equals 14 residues. V was trimmed by 1 base and J by 4 bases, leaving 11 bases between them. The CDR3 nucleotides are TGTGCCAGCAGCGTATCAGGGTCTCTCACTGAAGCTTTCTTT. Translating it yields CASSVSGSLTEAFF. Combining the CDR3 with reference TRBV9 and TRBJ1-1 gives the whole variable domain DSGVTQTPKHLITATGQRVTLRCSPRSGDLSVYWYQQSLDQGLQFLIQYYNGEERAKGNILERFSAQQFPDLHSELNLSSLELGDSALYFCASSVSGSLTEAFFGQGTRLTVV.

CDR3 DNA sequence: TGTGCCAGCAGTCTACAGGGGAACTATGAAGCTTTCTTT. It is translated as CASSLQGNYEAFF. V and J are TRBV6-1 and TRBJ1-1, with 7 nucleotides matching TRBD1. Germline V gene sequence: CDR1 MNHNS, CDR2 SASEGT. Trimming cost V 5 bases and J 7 bases; bases outside gene matches: 7. The CDR3 loop spans 13 amino acids.